This paragraph reports one T cell receptor (beta chain). Its antigen is unidentified. The data originate from a study of cytomegalovirus exposure and HLA in healthy donors. Study observations and caveats: V- and J-gene trimming in TCR beta was tied to a missense DCLRE1C variant by an analysis performed later.

PCR amplification relied on 60 Vbeta primers (plus 13 Jbeta primers). Sequencing used immunoSEQ multiplex PCR; TCRdb keeps in-frame clones, though not all of them. The sample gives about 200,000 clones, about 80% of which show up once; approximately 4% is in the top ten. In germline, CDR1 is SGHNT, CDR2 YENEEA. The CDR3 loop spans 13 amino acids. V gave up 4 bases and J gave up 2 bases, with 8 bases separating them. This rearrangement joins TRBV11-3 to TRBJ1-1, with D tentatively TRBD1 (5 bases). This clonotype was sampled from a woman aged 25-40 years in good health and CMV-seropositive. The sample comprised PBMCs. The CDR3 nucleotides are TGTGCCAGCAGCTCGACAGCTAACACTGAAGCTTTCTTT. This encodes CASSSTANTEAFF.